This T cell receptor (beta chain) derives from a study of T-cell memory formation after mild COVID-19. Study-wide context: Clusters of TCRs were largely donor specific. Study results and caveats: Mainly in CM and EM were contracting CD4+ clones; CD8+ were in EMRA. From day 15 to 85, contracting clones were balanced between CD4 and CD8, whereas later expanders leaned toward CD4+.

As for this clonotype: Its antigen is still unknown.

The CDR3 is 13 amino acids. The germline CDR1 and CDR2 sequences are ENHRY and SYGVKD. V shed 7 bases and J 4 bases; nucleotides not matched to a gene: 6. TCRdb processed the 5' RACE reads anew with MiXCR; each CDR3 protein has one entry. The table lists a few hundred thousand distinct CDR3 sequences, under 25% of them singletons. The TCR sequence derives from a young man who had mild COVID-19 (a few samples of this study predate the infection). Cell type and time point are not known. This chain links TRBV10-3 with TRBJ1-1; 7 nucleotides match TRBD1. Material: PBMCs or a T cell subset sorted from them (not recorded which). CDR3 bases: TGTGCCATCATGGAAGGGGGCTTCACTGAAGCTTTCTTT. Its translation is CAIMEGGFTEAFF.